What follows is one T cell receptor beta chain and its context. Germline V gives CDR1 SGHKS, CDR2 YYEKEE (reference sequence). The CDR3 length is 17 residues. The V and J ends lost 4 bases and 4 bases respectively, with 18 bases between them. The data were obtained in a study of blood T cell repertoires in COVID-19. Study background: PBMCs, B-cell-depleted T cells, or T cells provided the cDNA or gDNA that made up the material.

Sequencing was performed with immunoSEQ multiplex PCR; in TCRdb, only in-frame clones are kept and a portion is missing. There are about 400,000 clones in the sample; about 90% occur only once, and 1.5% to 2% lies in the top ten. Assignments of participants to cohorts depended upon their own reported clinical history. This clonotype was obtained from a woman aged 25 to 45 who had recovered from COVID-19. The chain links TRBV5-5 to TRBJ1-6; TRBD1 might be the D (5 bases). What was sequenced was PBMCs or T cells enriched from blood (not recorded which). The DNA for the CDR3 is TGTGCCAGCAGCCCCTTTCTTCCGGGGGGGTATAATTCACCCCTCCACTTT. Translating gives CASSPFLPGGYNSPLHF. Looking up the rest from reference TRBV5-5 and TRBJ1-6 gives the full variable domain: DAGVTQSPTHLIKTRGQQVTLRCSPISGHKSVSWYQQVLGQGPQFIFQYYEKEERGRGNFPDRFSARQFPNYSSELNVNALLLGDSALYLCASSPFLPGGYNSPLHFGNGTRLTVT.